Shown below are 19 T cell receptor beta chains from a single sample sequenced in a study of blood T cell repertoires in COVID-19 (dated by TCRdb to between 2020 and 2021). Receptor libraries were prepared by the immunoSEQ multiplex PCR assay. In its TCRdb copy, this immuneACCESS table keeps in-frame sequences only and misses some clones. Where compared with another copy, unresolved V genes explain less than half of these, and the others have no known cause. In this sample the table shows a few hundred thousand clones, 89% of which occur a single time. The biggest ten clones account for 4% to 5% of the sample. Sequenced input: peripheral blood. These receptors all come from a woman in her 40s who had recovered from COVID-19.

This chain links TRBV4-1 with TRBJ1-4; 9 bases fit TRBD1. The CDR3 consists of 15 residues. The junction had 8 bases not matched to a gene; V was cut back by 4 bases and J by 8 bases. Per germline, CDR1 MGHRA and CDR2 YSYEKL. CDR3 sequence reads: CASSPVGQGKEKLFF. The CDR3 nucleotides are TGCGCCAGCAGCCCGGTAGGACAGGGGAAGGAAAAACTGTTTTTT.

The chain combines TRBV9 with TRBJ2-2; 8 bases align to TRBD2. Germline CDR1 and CDR2: SGDLS and YYNGEE. V lost 0 bases and J lost 3; bases outside the gene matches: 4. The CDR3 runs to 16 residues. CDR3 in DNA: TGTGCCAGCAGCGTAGCAGGGACTAGGGACACCGGGGAGCTGTTTTTT. Protein sequence: CASSVAGTRDTGELFF.

The genes are TRBV5-1 and TRBJ1-2, with 7 bases fitting TRBD1. Germline CDR1 reads SGHRS; CDR2 reads YFSETQ. CDR3 length: 13 residues. V lost 4 bases and J lost 5; bases outside the gene matches: 5. For the CDR3, the DNA is TGCGCCAGCAGCGTCGGGACAGATTATGGCTACACCTTC. It is translated as CASSVGTDYGYTF. The full variable domain, in which reference TRBV5-1 and TRBJ1-2 provide the parts outside the CDR3, is KAGVTQTPRYLIKTRGQQVTLSCSPISGHRSVSWYQQTPGQGLQFLFEYFSETQRNKGNFPGRFSGRQFSNSRSEMNVSTLELGDSALYLCASSVGTDYGYTFGSGTRLTVV.

The J gene is TRBJ1-1, the V gene TRBV18; 9 bases are a match to TRBD1. The CDR3 covers 12 residues. Germline CDR1 KGHSH, CDR2 LQKENI. Trimming took 5 bases from V and 8 from J; bases not matched to a gene: 3. DNA for the CDR3: TGTGCCAGCTCAAACACAGGGGGCGAAGCTTTCTTT. Amino acid sequence: CASSNTGGEAFF.

The chain has TRBV30 and TRBJ1-2, with D perhaps matching TRBD1 (5 bases). CDR3 length: 13 amino acids. CDR1 is GTSNPN and CDR2 is SVGIG in the germline V gene (reference sequence). Trimming removed 2 bases at V and 4 bases at J, with 11 bases between. This CDR3 is CAWSRGATYGYTF. The CDR3 bases are TGTGCCTGGAGTCGCGGGGCAACCTATGGCTACACCTTC.

This clone was picked up a small number of times. V gene TRBV28 combines with J gene TRBJ1-2; 8 bases agree with TRBD1. Per germline, CDR1 MDHEN and CDR2 SYDVKM. V gave up 5 bases and J gave up 1 base; unmatched junction bases: 9. The CDR3 is made up of 16 amino acids. Written as DNA, the CDR3 is TGTGCCAGCAGTCCCCCCCCGGGACAGGTTAACTATGGCTACACCTTC. Encoded protein: CASSPPPGQVNYGYTF.

This chain links TRBV5-8 with TRBJ1-5; 7 nucleotides line up with TRBD1. Germline CDR1 reads SGHTS; CDR2 reads YDEGEE. This CDR3 is built from 14 residues. Trimming took 4 bases from V and 3 from J; bases not matched to a gene: 4. This CDR3 is CASSPQGFNQPQHF. The DNA of the CDR3 is TGTGCCAGCAGCCCACAGGGGTTCAATCAGCCCCAGCATTTT.

The chain combines TRBV14 with TRBJ2-5, with D perhaps TRBD2 (5 bases). The CDR3 spans 13 residues. Trimming removed 0 bases from V and 5 bases from J, with 7 bases in between. From germline, CDR1 is SGHDN and CDR2 FVKESK. The CDR3 protein is CASSQDVAETQYF. The CDR3 DNA is TGTGCCAGCAGCCAAGATGTAGCGGAGACCCAGTACTTC.

As concerns this clone: The same CDR3 arises from other DNA sequences in this sample as well. The chain couples TRBV28 to TRBJ2-7; 8 bases match TRBD1. Per germline, CDR1 MDHEN and CDR2 SYDVKM. CDR3 size: 14 residues. V was clipped by 6 bases and J by 1 base; unmatched bases: 5. In DNA, the CDR3 is TGTGCCAGCAGCTCTGGACAGGGATCCTACGAGCAGTACTTC. It encodes CASSSGQGSYEQYF.

V gene TRBV28 combines with J gene TRBJ1-4; D is perhaps TRBD1 (5 bases). Trimming removed 9 bases from V and 13 bases from J, with 18 bases in between. The CDR3 has 12 amino acids. Germline V gene lookup returns CDR1 MDHEN and CDR2 SYDVKM. This CDR3 is CASGDRHGGLFF. The CDR3 bases are TGTGCCAGTGGAGACCGCCACGGGGGACTGTTTTTT.

CDR3 sequence reads: CASSPGPLADVSTDTQYF. CDR3 coding DNA: TGTGCCAGCAGTCCTGGGCCACTAGCGGATGTTAGCACAGATACGCAGTATTTT. V gene TRBV6-4 combines with J gene TRBJ2-3; 8 bases line up with TRBD2. V trimming: 5 bases; J trimming: 0 bases; junction bases outside the gene matches: 13. In germline, CDR1 is MRHNA, CDR2 SNTAGT. This CDR3 has 18 residues.

This sequence joins TRBV13 and TRBJ1-2; 7 nucleotides agree with TRBD1. J was trimmed by 2 bases and V by 4 bases; bases with no gene match: 10. CDR1 is PRHDT and CDR2 is FYEKMQ in the germline V gene (reference sequence). The CDR3 is 16 amino acids. The CDR3 coding sequence is TGTGCCAGCAGCTCGGGGGACAGTTCTAAAAACTATGGCTACACCTTC. Amino acid sequence: CASSSGDSSKNYGYTF. The complete variable domain, with remaining parts taken from reference TRBV13 and TRBJ1-2, reads AAGVIQSPRHLIKEKRETATLKCYPIPRHDTVYWYQQGPGQDPQFLISFYEKMQSDKGSIPDRFSAQQFSDYHSELNMSSLELGDSALYFCASSSGDSSKNYGYTFGSGTRLTVV.

V and J are TRBV2 and TRBJ2-7, with D uncertain. The CDR3 contains 12 residues. V lost 10 bases, J lost 2 bases, and 12 bases lay in between. CDR1 and CDR2 from the germline V gene are SNHLY and FYNNEI. The CDR3 here is CATSPLAYEQYF. CDR3 coding DNA: TGTGCCACCTCCCCTTTAGCCTACGAGCAGTACTTC. Complete variable domain (other parts from reference TRBV2 and TRBJ2-7): EPEVTQTPSHQVTQMGQEVILRCVPISNHLYFYWYRQILGQKVEFLVSFYNNEISEKSEIFDDQFSVERPDGSNFTLKIRSTKLEDSAMYFCATSPLAYEQYFGPGTRLTVT.

The V and J genes are TRBV5-5 and TRBJ1-4, with D possibly matching TRBD1 (6 bases). Deletions cut 5 bases from V and 2 bases from J, with 16 bases between. The CDR3 extends over 16 amino acids. Germline-derived CDR1 and CDR2 are SGHKS and YYEKEE (reference sequence). In nucleotides, the CDR3 is TGTGCCAGCAGGCCAGACAGGCCAGAGACTAATGAAAAACTGTTTTTT. This translates into CASRPDRPETNEKLFF.

V and J are TRBV12-3 or TRBV12-4 and TRBJ1-1, with D possibly being TRBD1 (6 bases). The CDR3 sequence is 13 residues long. Trimming removed 1 base at V and 10 bases at J, with 13 bases between. The CDR3 region is CASSLVGALRAFF. CDR3 coding DNA: TGTGCCAGCAGTTTAGTGGGGGCGTTGCGAGCTTTCTTT.

The rearrangement links TRBV2 to TRBJ1-2, with D possibly being TRBD1 (5 bases). V gave up 7 bases and J gave up 7 bases, with 19 bases separating them. Germline loops: CDR1 SNHLY, CDR2 FYNNEI. This CDR3 region has 14 residues. CDR3 nucleotides: TGTGCCAGCAAACAAGGGGCGCAGAACATTGGCTACACCTTC. Its translation: CASKQGAQNIGYTF. The full variable domain, its missing parts supplied by reference TRBV2 and TRBJ1-2, is EPEVTQTPSHQVTQMGQEVILRCVPISNHLYFYWYRQILGQKVEFLVSFYNNEISEKSEIFDDQFSVERPDGSNFTLKIRSTKLEDSAMYFCASKQGAQNIGYTFGSGTRLTVV.

V is TRBV21-1 and J is TRBJ2-7; the D segment call TRBD1 is taken from the table without a DNA check. TRBV21-1 is reported as a pseudogene. CDR3 length: 17 residues. CDR3 sequence reads: CASSRHSGTGETYEQYF. DNA of the CDR3: TGTGCCAGCAGTCGACACTCCGGGACAGGGGAGACTTACGAGCAGTACTTC.

The chain carries TRBV7-9 and TRBJ2-3; 13 bases are shared with TRBD2. CDR1 is SEHNR and CDR2 is FQNEAQ in the germline V gene (reference sequence). The CDR3 runs 15 residues. Trimming took 6 bases from V and 14 from J; bases not matched to a gene: 14. The CDR3 spells CASSRVTGTSGDRYF. CDR3 DNA: TGTGCCAGCAGTCGTGTTACCGGGACTAGCGGGGATAGGTATTTT.

The chain links TRBV2 to TRBJ1-5; weak D call: TRBD1 (6 bases). The germline V gene encodes CDR1 SNHLY and CDR2 FYNNEI. Trimming removed 8 bases at V and 0 bases at J, with 8 bases between. The CDR3 is 13 amino acids. The CDR3 reads CASATGSNQPQHF. The DNA of the CDR3 is TGTGCCAGCGCGACAGGTAGCAATCAGCCCCAGCATTTT.